This is a list of T cell receptor beta chains from one sample in a study of blood T cells in healthy people across ages. TCRdb called the 5' RACE reads again in MiXCR, with one record for every CDR3 protein. The sample lists roughly 730,000 distinct CDR3 sequences; more than 55% were seen once. Sequencing was done on a sample of blood. These receptors were obtained from a man aged 35-49 years in good health. Each CDR3 is given with its conserved first and last residue. The D gene is left open where the match is weak. The size field is filled for only some rows; it gives once, few, many or a size class.

clone_size d_call j_call v_call cdr3_nt cdr3_aa
. TRBD2 TRBJ2-5 TRBV5-1 TGCGCCAGCAGCTTGGGACTAGCGGCAGAGACCCAGTACTTC CASSLGLAAETQYF
. TRBD1 TRBJ2-7 TRBV9 TGTGCCAGCAGCGTAGGAACGGGACAGGGGGTTTACGAGCAGTACTTC CASSVGTGQGVYEQYF
. TRBD1 TRBJ2-7 TRBV3-1 TGTGCCAGCAGCCAAGCCGCACCGGGACAGGGCTACGAGCAGTACTTC CASSQAAPGQGYEQYF
few TRBD1 TRBJ1-6 TRBV9 TGTGCCAGCAGCGTAGACGATCGGGGGACAGGCGACTCACCCCTCCACTTT CASSVDDRGTGDSPLHF
. . TRBJ2-1 TRBV20-1 TGCAGTGCTAGAGGGTATGGGATCTCAGGGTCTTTATACAATGAGCAGTTCTTC CSARGYGISGSLYNEQFF
. TRBD1 TRBJ1-6 TRBV2 TGTGCCACATTTACCCGGGACAGGGGAAATTCACCCCTCCACTTT CATFTRDRGNSPLHF
. TRBD1 TRBJ1-1 TRBV7-3 TGTGCCAGCAGCTTGCGGACAGGGAGGGCCGGGGACACTGAAGCTTTCTTT CASSLRTGRAGDTEAFF
. TRBD2 TRBJ2-5 TRBV27 TGTGCCAGCAGTCTACTAACTAGCGGGAGGGGAGAGACCCAGTACTTC CASSLLTSGRGETQYF
. . TRBJ1-1 TRBV29-1 TGCAGCGGCAGAGACACTGAAGCTTTCTTT CSGRDTEAFF
. . TRBJ2-7 TRBV5-5 TGTGCCAGCAGCTTGATGGTTCCCCCCTACGAGCAGTACTTC CASSLMVPPYEQYF
. . TRBJ2-7 TRBV6-5 TGTGCCAGCAGTCTCTACGTAGGAAGCTCCTACGAGCAGTACTTC CASSLYVGSSYEQYF
. . TRBJ2-7 TRBV14 TGTGCCAGCAGCCAAGATGGGGCCATTGTAGGGCAGTACTTC CASSQDGAIVGQYF
. . TRBJ2-1 TRBV5-1 TGCGCCAGCAGCTTTGGGTGGTTGGGAAGGAGGCAGTTCTTC CASSFGWLGRRQFF
. . TRBJ2-7 TRBV7-8 TGTGCCAGCAGCACCAACACCGGGACCTGGTTGGATGAGCAGTACTTC CASSTNTGTWLDEQYF
. TRBD2 TRBJ2-3 TRBV27 TGTGCCAGCAGCGATGATAGCGGGACAGATACGCAGTATTTT CASSDDSGTDTQYF
. . TRBJ1-1 TRBV27 TGTGCCAGCAGGACAATGGGGGGGGTGAGGGCTGAAGCTTTCTTT CASRTMGGVRAEAFF
few . TRBJ2-7 TRBV20-1 TGCAGTGCTACCCCAAGCGGGCAGGGAACCTACGAGCAGTACTTC CSATPSGQGTYEQYF
. . TRBJ2-1 TRBV7-8 TGTGCCAGCAGCTTTAGCGGGACAGGGTACGATGAGCAGTTCTTC CASSFSGTGYDEQFF
few TRBD2 TRBJ2-1 TRBV7-2 TGTGCCAGCAGCTTAGCGCTAGCGGGAGGGGAGTTCTTC CASSLALAGGEFF
once TRBD1 TRBJ1-6 TRBV20-1 TGCAGTGCCAGCCCTTTGAACAGGGGAAGTTCACCCCTCCACTTT CSASPLNRGSSPLHF
. TRBD2 TRBJ2-3 TRBV7-2 TGTGCCAGCAGCTCAATAGCGGGAGATGGCACAGATACGCAGTATTTT CASSSIAGDGTDTQYF
few TRBD2 TRBJ2-3 TRBV5-1 TGCGCCAGCAGCTTGCCTAGCGGGAACGAGGGCACAGATACGCAGTATTTT CASSLPSGNEGTDTQYF